Listed below are T cell receptor beta chains from one sample, sequenced in a study of T cells in tuberculosis. The repertoire was sequenced with immunoSEQ multiplex PCR; TCRdb's copy has only in-frame clones and lacks some. The data show nearly 60,000 clones, 88% seen once. The sample comprised CD1b-GMM tetramer-negative cells sorted from PBMCs. These receptors were collected from an adult woman with latent tuberculosis. CDR3s include the opening cysteine and the closing phenylalanine or tryptophan.

cdr3_aa	cdr3_length	v_call
CASSQGEAASTDTQYF	16	TRBV4-2
CASRLGGANSYEQYF	15	TRBV7-2
CASSLGQGDGYTF	13	TRBV6-4
CASSLNRNTEAFF	13	TRBV27
CASSLPTGNNQETQYF	16	TRBV28
CASSQDEPAGDYEQYF	16	TRBV4-2
CASSQDPTTNEKLFF	15	TRBV14
CASSGQPANTIYF	13	TRBV28
CASSGGTGDTDTQYF	15	TRBV7-3
CAWNNFTNYEQYF	13	TRBV30
CASSLGDGYTEAFF	14	TRBV27
CASSLGQPASMQFF	14	TRBV28
CASKLIGYKNTGELFF	16	TRBV5-8
CATSRVPQGTDSPLHF	16	TRBV15
CASSFDKNTEAFF	13	TRBV5-1
CASSTEAGGPYEQYF	15	TRBV18
CASSLTETGRGYTF	14	TRBV6-5
CASSPSSPGGWDEQFF	16	TRBV7-7
CASRAGAVNTGELFF	15	TRBV2
CSGLQGYAQETQYF	14	TRBV29-1
CASSLGAAGTYEQYF	15	TRBV5-4
CASSSGRLRLAGGKYF	16	TRBV7-2
CASRTDGNWYGYTF	14	TRBV2
CASSWTGGGNNEQFF	15	TRBV5-1
CASSLAGGNYEQYF	14	TRBV13
CASSLEQGSYEQYF	14	TRBV5-1
CAWRARGQETQYF	13	TRBV30
CAISDHQGTQPQHF	14	TRBV10-3
CASSLVYGELFF	12	TRBV7-9
CASTDRVHNEQFF	13	TRBV6-6
CAWSTDSLNTEAFF	14	TRBV30
CASSPPGQGRETQYF	15	TRBV18
CASSVSGLAGITDTQYF	17	TRBV9